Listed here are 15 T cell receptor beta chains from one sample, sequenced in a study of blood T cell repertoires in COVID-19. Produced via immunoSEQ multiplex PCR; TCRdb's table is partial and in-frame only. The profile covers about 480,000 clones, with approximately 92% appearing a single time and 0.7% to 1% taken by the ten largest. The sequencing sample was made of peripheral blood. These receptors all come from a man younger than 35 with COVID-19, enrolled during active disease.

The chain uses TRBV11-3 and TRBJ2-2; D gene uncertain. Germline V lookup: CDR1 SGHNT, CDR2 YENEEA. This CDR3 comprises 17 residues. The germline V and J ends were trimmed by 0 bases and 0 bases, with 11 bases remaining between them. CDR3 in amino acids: CASSLDDPLANTGELFF. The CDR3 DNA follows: TGTGCCAGCAGCTTAGATGACCCCCTAGCGAACACCGGGGAGCTGTTTTTT.

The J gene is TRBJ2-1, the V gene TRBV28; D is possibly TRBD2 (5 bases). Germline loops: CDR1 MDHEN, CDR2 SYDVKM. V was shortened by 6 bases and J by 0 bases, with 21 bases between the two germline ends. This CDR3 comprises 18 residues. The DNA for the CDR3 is TGTGCCAGCAGCCAGCGGATTGGGCGGCGGACCTCCTACAATGAGCAGTTCTTC. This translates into CASSQRIGRRTSYNEQFF. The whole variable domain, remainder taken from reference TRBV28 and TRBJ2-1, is DVKVTQSSRYLVKRTGEKVFLECVQDMDHENMFWYRQDPGLGLRLIYFSYDVKMKEKGDIPEGYSVSREKKERFSLILESASTNQTSMYLCASSQRIGRRTSYNEQFFGPGTRLTVL.

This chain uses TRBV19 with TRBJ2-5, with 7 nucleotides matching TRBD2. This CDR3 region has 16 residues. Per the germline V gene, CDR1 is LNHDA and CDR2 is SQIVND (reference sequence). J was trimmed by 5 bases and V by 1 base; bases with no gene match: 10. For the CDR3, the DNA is TGTGCCAGTAGTATAGTGGAAGGGAGGGCCGGGGAGACCCAGTACTTC. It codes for CASSIVEGRAGETQYF.

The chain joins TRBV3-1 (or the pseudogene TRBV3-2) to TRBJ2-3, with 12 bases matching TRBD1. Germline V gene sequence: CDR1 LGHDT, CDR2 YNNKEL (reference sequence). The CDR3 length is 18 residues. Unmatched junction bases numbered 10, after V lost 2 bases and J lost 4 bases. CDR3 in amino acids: CASSQSTTGTGGSDTQYF. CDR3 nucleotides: TGTGCCAGCAGCCAATCCACGACCGGGACAGGGGGCTCAGATACGCAGTATTTT.

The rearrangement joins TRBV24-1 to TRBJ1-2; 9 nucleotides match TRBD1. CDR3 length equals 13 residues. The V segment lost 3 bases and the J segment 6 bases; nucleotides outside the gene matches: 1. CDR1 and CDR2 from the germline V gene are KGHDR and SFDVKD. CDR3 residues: CATSDRQGDGYTF. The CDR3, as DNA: TGTGCCACCAGTGATAGACAGGGGGATGGCTACACCTTC.

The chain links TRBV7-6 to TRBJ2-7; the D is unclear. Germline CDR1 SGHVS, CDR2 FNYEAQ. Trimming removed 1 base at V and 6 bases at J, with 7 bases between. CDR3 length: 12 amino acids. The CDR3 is CASSLGAFEQYF. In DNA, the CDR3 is TGTGCCAGCAGCTTAGGGGCATTCGAGCAGTACTTC.

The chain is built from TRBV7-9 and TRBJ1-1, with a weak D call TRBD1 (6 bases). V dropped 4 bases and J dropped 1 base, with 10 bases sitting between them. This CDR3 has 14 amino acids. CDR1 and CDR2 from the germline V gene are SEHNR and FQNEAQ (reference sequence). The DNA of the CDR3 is TGTGCCAGCAGCTCTAGGGGACAGAACACTGAAGCTTTCTTT. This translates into CASSSRGQNTEAFF.

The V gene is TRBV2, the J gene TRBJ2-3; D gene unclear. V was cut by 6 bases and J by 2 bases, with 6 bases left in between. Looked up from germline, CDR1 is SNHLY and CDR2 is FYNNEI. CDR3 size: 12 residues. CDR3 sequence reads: CASRESTDTQYF. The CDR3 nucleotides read TGTGCCAGCAGGGAGTCCACAGATACGCAGTATTTT.

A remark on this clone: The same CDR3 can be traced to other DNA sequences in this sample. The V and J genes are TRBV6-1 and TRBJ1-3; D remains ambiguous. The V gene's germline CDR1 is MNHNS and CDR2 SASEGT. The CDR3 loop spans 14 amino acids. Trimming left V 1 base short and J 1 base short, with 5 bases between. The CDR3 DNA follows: TGTGCCAGCAGTGAAGGAGGGTCTGGAAACACCATATATTTT. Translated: CASSEGGSGNTIYF.

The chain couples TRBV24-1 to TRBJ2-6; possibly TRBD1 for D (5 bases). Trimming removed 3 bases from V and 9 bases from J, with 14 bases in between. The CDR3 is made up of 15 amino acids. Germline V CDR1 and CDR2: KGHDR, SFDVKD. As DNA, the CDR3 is TGTGCCACCAGTGATCCCAGGGTTCCGGGCAACGTCCTGACTTTC. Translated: CATSDPRVPGNVLTF.

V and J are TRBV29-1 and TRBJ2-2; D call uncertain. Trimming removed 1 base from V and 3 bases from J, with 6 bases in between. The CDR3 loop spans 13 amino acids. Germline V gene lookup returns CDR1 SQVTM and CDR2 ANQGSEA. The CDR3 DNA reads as TGCAGCGTTGAAGTCCCGGACACCGGGGAGCTGTTTTTT. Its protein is CSVEVPDTGELFF.

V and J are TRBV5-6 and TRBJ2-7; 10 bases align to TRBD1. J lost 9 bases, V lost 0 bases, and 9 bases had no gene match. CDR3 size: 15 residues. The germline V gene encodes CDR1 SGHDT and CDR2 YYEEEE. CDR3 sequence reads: CASSLGWGQGNRQYF. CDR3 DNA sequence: TGTGCCAGCAGCTTGGGATGGGGACAGGGGAATCGGCAGTACTTC.

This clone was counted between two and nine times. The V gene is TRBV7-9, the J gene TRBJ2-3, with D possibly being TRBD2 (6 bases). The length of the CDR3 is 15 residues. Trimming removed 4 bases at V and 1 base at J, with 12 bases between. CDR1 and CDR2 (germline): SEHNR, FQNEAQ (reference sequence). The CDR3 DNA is TGTGCCAGCAGCTCGTTAGCGGTCCGCACAGATACGCAGTATTTT. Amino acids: CASSSLAVRTDTQYF.

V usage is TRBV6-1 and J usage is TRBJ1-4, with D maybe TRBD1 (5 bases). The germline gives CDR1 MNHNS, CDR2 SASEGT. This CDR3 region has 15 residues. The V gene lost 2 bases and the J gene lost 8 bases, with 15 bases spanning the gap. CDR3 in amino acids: CASSERRSGLEKLFF. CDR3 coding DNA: TGTGCCAGCAGTGAACGTCGGTCAGGGCTCGAAAAACTGTTTTTT.

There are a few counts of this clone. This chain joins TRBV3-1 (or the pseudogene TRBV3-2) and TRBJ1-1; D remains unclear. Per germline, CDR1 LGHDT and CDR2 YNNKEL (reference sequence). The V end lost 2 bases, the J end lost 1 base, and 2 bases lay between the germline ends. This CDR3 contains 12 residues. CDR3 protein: CASSQQNTEAFF. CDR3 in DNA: TGTGCCAGCAGCCAACAGAACACTGAAGCTTTCTTT.